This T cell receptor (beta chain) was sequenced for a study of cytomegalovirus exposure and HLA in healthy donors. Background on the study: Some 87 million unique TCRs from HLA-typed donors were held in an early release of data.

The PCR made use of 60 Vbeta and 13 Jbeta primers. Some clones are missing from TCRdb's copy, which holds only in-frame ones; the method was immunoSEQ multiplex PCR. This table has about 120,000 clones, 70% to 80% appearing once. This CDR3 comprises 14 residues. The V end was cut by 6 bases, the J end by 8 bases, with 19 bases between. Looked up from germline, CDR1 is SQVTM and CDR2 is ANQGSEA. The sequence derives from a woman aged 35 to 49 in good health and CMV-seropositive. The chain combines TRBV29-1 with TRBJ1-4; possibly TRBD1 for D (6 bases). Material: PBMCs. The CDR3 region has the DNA TGCAGCGTGAATAGTAGACAGGATGGCGAAAAACTGTTTTTT. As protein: CSVNSRQDGEKLFF.